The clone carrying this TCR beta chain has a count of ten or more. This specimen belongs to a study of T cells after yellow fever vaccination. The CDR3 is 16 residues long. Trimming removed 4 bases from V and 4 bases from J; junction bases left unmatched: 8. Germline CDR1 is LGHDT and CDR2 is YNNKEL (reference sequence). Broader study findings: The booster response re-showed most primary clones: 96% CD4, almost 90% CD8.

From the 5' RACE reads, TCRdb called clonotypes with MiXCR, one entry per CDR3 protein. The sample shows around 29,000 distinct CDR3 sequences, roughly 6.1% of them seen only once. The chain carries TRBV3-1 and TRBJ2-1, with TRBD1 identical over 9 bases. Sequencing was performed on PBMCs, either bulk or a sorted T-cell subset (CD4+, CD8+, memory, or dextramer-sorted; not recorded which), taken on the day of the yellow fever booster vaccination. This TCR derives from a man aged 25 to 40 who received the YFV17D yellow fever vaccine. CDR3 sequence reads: CASSRGDREGYNEQFF. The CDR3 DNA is TGTGCCAGCAGCCGTGGGGACAGGGAGGGGTACAATGAGCAGTTCTTC.